The entry below gives a single T cell receptor beta chain sequence along with its context. Its antigen is unknown. V lost 2 bases, J lost 4 bases, and 11 bases lay in between. The CDR3 sequence is 14 residues long. CDR1 and CDR2 (germline): SGHTA, FQGNSA. The data are from a study of T cell responses to AZD1222 COVID-19 vaccine. Whole-study findings and limits: Repertoires in all cases were sampled only once the peak T cell response had passed. Baseline seropositivity characterized only a handful of AZD1222 recipients. The span of vaccine-associated CD4 TCRs extended across spike, with dominance at 160-218 and 743-854.

Generated by immunoSEQ multiplex PCR, the TCRdb table keeps only in-frame clones and is missing some. The data contain about 120,000 clones, more than 80% of them seen just once; the ten biggest clones take up 4.2%. This chain joins TRBV7-2 and TRBJ1-1; D ambiguous. The source was peripheral blood, collected 28 days after the second dose of the MenACWY control vaccine. The sequence was collected from an adult who received the MenACWY meningococcal vaccine as a control. CDR3 region: CASSLSSLATEAFF. The CDR3 nucleotides read TGTGCCAGCAGCTTATCCTCCCTAGCCACTGAAGCTTTCTTT.